The subject of this entry is one T cell receptor beta chain. V was pared by 6 bases and J by 4 bases, with 6 bases between. Germline CDR1 is MNHEY and CDR2 is SVGAGI. The CDR3 contains 12 residues. This specimen comes from a study of blood T cell repertoires in COVID-19. Study as a whole: Spain, Italy and the United States supplied samples that represented acute and convalescent COVID-19. From T cells, B-cell-depleted T cells, or PBMCs came the material, which was cDNA or gDNA.

Authors' data handling: Researchers report that nucleated cell counts were estimated from reference gene primer amplification. The protocol was immunoSEQ multiplex PCR, while the TCRdb copy is restricted to in-frame clones and leaves out a portion. V, J and clone size are those of that table, while D and trimming were read from the DNA. The repertoire consists of over 30,000 clones, with roughly 87% occurring once and the leading ten covering roughly 19%. The chain is built from TRBV6-5 and TRBJ2-2; the D is unclear. This sequence was found in an older man with acute or convalescent COVID-19. The sample taken for sequencing was peripheral blood. CDR3: CASRETTGELFF. CDR3 sequence (DNA): TGTGCCAGCAGGGAGACCACCGGGGAGCTGTTTTTT.